These 4 T cell receptor beta chains were sequenced from one sample in a study of radiotherapy plus CTLA-4 blockade in lung cancer. Generated by immunoSEQ multiplex PCR, the TCRdb table keeps only in-frame clones and is missing some. The sample shows about 53,000 clones, just under 85% of them seen only once. The material was peripheral blood, obtained from a patient treated with radiotherapy plus ipilimumab. The receptors were sampled from a human donor with non-small cell lung cancer whose response to radiotherapy plus ipilimumab could not be evaluated.

This clone was seen a single time. Here the CDR3 reads CASMDPAGRTDTQYF. CDR3 bases: TGTGCCAGTATGGATCCCGCAGGGCGCACAGATACGCAGTATTTT. The rearrangement uses TRBV19 and TRBJ2-3, with a tentative D call TRBD1 (5 bases). The CDR3 extends over 15 amino acids. Trimming removed 7 bases from V and 1 base from J, with 15 bases in between. Germline V CDR1 and CDR2: LNHDA, SQIVND (reference sequence).

The V gene is TRBV6-1, the J gene TRBJ1-2; D might be TRBD1 (5 bases). This CDR3 has 15 amino acids. V was pared by 5 bases and J by 5 bases, with 18 bases between. Germline values: CDR1 MNHNS, CDR2 SASEGT. The CDR3, as DNA: TGTGCCAGCAGTTTGGGGCAGGGCTTCCGATATGGCTACACCTTC. This sequence encodes CASSLGQGFRYGYTF.

The V gene is TRBV7-2, the J gene TRBJ2-1; no clear D. Trimming pared 3 bases from V and 3 bases from J, leaving 6 bases between. This CDR3 region has 13 residues. In germline, CDR1 is SGHTA, CDR2 FQGNSA. In DNA form, the CDR3 reads TGTGCCAGCAGCTTGGCCATCTACAATGAGCAGTTCTTC. This codes for CASSLAIYNEQFF.

This clone was seen a single time. The chain uses TRBV5-6 and TRBJ1-5; TRBD1 is a possible D gene (5 bases). Trimming pared 1 base from V and 7 bases from J, leaving 9 bases between. This CDR3 spans 13 amino acids. CDR1 SGHDT and CDR2 YYEEEE come from the germline V gene. The CDR3 loop is CASSLWGDQPQHF. The CDR3 DNA follows: TGTGCCAGCAGCTTGTGGGGGGACCAGCCCCAGCATTTT. The full variable domain, completed using reference TRBV5-6 and TRBJ1-5, is DAGVTQSPTHLIKTRGQQVTLRCSPKSGHDTVSWYQQALGQGPQFIFQYYEEEERQRGNFPDRFSGHQFPNYSSELNVNALLLGDSALYLCASSLWGDQPQHFGDGTRLSIL.